This T cell receptor beta chain was identified in a study of spatial heterogeneity in lung cancer. Overall study: Detected sequences consistently included more beta-chain ones than alpha-chain ones. Study observations and caveats: Ubiquitous, expanded tumor-derived TCRs were more frequently observed in blood at resection than at follow-up.

TCRdb reprocessed the 5' RACE reads via MiXCR and lists one record per CDR3 protein. The table shows 28,000 or so distinct CDR3 sequences, with roughly 8.4% occurring only once. In regard to this clonotype: The antigen remains unidentified.

Per the germline V gene, CDR1 is SQVTM and CDR2 is ANQGSEA. CDR3 length: 14 residues. V was cut by 3 bases and J by 8 bases, with 16 bases left in between. Regarding time point: sample taken at primary tumor resection. The study sequenced unsorted whole RNA from tumor, nontumor lung or frozen PBMC. The material sequenced was PBMCs, taken at surgery. This receptor was obtained from a female donor with early-stage non-small cell lung cancer. J is TRBJ1-4 and V is TRBV29-1; tentative D call: TRBD1 (5 bases). Here the CDR3 reads CSVEYRGEPEKLFF. DNA of the CDR3: TGCAGCGTTGAGTATCGGGGGGAGCCGGAAAAACTGTTTTTT.